This T cell receptor beta chain was profiled in a study of CD8 T cells in Susac syndrome. For the study at large: Among the Susac syndrome patients sequenced, 5 or 6 had active disease and roughly 8 were in remission.

RNA in amounts of roughly 0.5 to 1 ug was reverse transcribed with random hexamers. TCRdb redid the calling of the immunoSEQ multiplex PCR reads with MiXCR, one entry per CDR3 protein. The sample holds about 76,000 distinct CDR3 sequences, 90% to 95% seen once. Bulk CD8+ and CD4+ cells came from magnetic negative isolation; CD8+ TEMRA by FACS. V was shortened by 3 bases and J by 1 base, with 6 bases between the two germline ends. The CDR3 is 14 amino acids. Looked up from germline, CDR1 is SNHLY and CDR2 is FYNNEI. Remarks on this clonotype: The antigen is undetermined.

Study-level results: TCR sequencing and HLA analysis covered a relatively small number of individuals. Four to six Susac-specific public clones appeared in CD8+ TEMRA repertoires, and fewer than 20 in total CD8+ repertoires.

The chain employs TRBV2 and TRBJ1-4, with D uncertain. What was sequenced was CD8+ T cells from PBMCs. This clonotype originated in a human donor with Susac syndrome. The CDR3 loop reads CASSDVGTNEKLFF. As DNA, the CDR3 is TGTGCCAGCAGTGATGTTGGAACTAATGAAAAACTGTTTTTT.